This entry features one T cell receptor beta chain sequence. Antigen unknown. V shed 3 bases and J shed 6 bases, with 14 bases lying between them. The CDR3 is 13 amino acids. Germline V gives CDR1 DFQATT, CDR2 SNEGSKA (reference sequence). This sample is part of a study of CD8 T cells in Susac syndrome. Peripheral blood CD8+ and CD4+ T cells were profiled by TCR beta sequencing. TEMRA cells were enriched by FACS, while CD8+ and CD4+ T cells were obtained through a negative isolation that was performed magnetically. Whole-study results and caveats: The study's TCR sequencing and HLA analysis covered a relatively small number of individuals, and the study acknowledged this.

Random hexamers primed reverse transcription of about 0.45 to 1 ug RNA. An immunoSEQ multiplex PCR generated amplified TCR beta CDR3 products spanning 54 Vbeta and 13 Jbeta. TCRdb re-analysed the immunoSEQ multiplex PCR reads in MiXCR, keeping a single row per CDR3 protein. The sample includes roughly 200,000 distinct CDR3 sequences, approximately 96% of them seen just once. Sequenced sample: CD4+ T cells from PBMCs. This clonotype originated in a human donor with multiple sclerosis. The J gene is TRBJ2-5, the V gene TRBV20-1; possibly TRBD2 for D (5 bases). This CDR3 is CSARAPRRQTQYF. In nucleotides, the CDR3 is TGCAGTGCTAGGGCACCCCGGAGGCAGACCCAGTACTTC.